A selection of T cell receptor beta chains follows, all from one sample in a study of cytomegalovirus exposure and HLA in healthy donors. TCRdb keeps only in-frame clones here, not all; method: immunoSEQ multiplex PCR. The data show about 140,000 clones, approximately 83% seen once. Sequenced: PBMCs. Source of these receptors: a male donor in good health and CMV-seronegative. Each CDR3 is given with its conserved first and last residue. A D gene is named only where the DNA matches it firmly. The listing skips clone size in some rows; elsewhere it reads once, few, many or a size class.

cdr3_nt: TGCAGCGCCCTTGAGACAGGGGGGCATGAGCAGTTCTTC
cdr3_aa: CSALETGGHEQFF
d_call: TRBD1
v_call: TRBV29-1
j_call: TRBJ2-1
clone_size: once

cdr3_nt: TGTGCCATCAGTGAGCGATACCGGGACAGGGGGCTCTATGGCTACACCTTC
cdr3_aa: CAISERYRDRGLYGYTF
d_call: TRBD1
v_call: TRBV10-3
j_call: TRBJ1-2
clone_size: .

cdr3_nt: TGTGCCAGCAGCGTAGATTATCGCGAAGAGACCCAGTACTTC
cdr3_aa: CASSVDYREETQYF
d_call: .
v_call: TRBV9
j_call: TRBJ2-5
clone_size: .

cdr3_nt: TGTGCCAGCAGAGTTGAAGGACTAGCGGGAGATGAGCAGTTCTTC
cdr3_aa: CASRVEGLAGDEQFF
d_call: TRBD2
v_call: TRBV2
j_call: TRBJ2-1
clone_size: .

cdr3_nt: TGCGCCAGCAGCCTACAGGGTATCGACAATGAGCAGTTCTTC
cdr3_aa: CASSLQGIDNEQFF
d_call: .
v_call: TRBV5-1
j_call: TRBJ2-1
clone_size: .

cdr3_nt: TGTGCCAGCAGCGTACTAGCGGGATTAGGCAATGAGCAGTTCTTC
cdr3_aa: CASSVLAGLGNEQFF
d_call: TRBD2
v_call: TRBV7-9
j_call: TRBJ2-1
clone_size: .

cdr3_nt: TGTGCCAGCAGTCAAATAGCGGGGATCTACGAGCAGTACTTC
cdr3_aa: CASSQIAGIYEQYF
d_call: TRBD2
v_call: TRBV28
j_call: TRBJ2-7
clone_size: .

cdr3_nt: TGCAGCGGTCACCCTATAGGGGGCTTGGACACCGGGGAGCTGTTTTTT
cdr3_aa: CSGHPIGGLDTGELFF
d_call: TRBD1
v_call: TRBV29-1
j_call: TRBJ2-2
clone_size: .

cdr3_nt: TGCGCCAGCAACCCGGCTACTAGCGTGGGGCAGTTCTTC
cdr3_aa: CASNPATSVGQFF
d_call: TRBD2
v_call: TRBV5-1
j_call: TRBJ2-1
clone_size: .

cdr3_nt: TGCGCCAGCAGCTGGCGGACTAGCGGGAGCACAGATACGCAGTATTTT
cdr3_aa: CASSWRTSGSTDTQYF
d_call: TRBD2
v_call: TRBV5-1
j_call: TRBJ2-3
clone_size: .

cdr3_nt: TGTGCCAGCAGCCCGGGGATGAACACTGAAGCTTTCTTT
cdr3_aa: CASSPGMNTEAFF
d_call: .
v_call: TRBV6-5
j_call: TRBJ1-1
clone_size: .

cdr3_nt: TGTGCCATCCGAGAGACAGGGGAAACCGGGGAGCTGTTTTTT
cdr3_aa: CAIRETGETGELFF
d_call: TRBD1
v_call: TRBV10-3
j_call: TRBJ2-2
clone_size: .

cdr3_nt: TGTGCCAGCTCACCACCTTCAGGGCTGCCCCAGCATTTT
cdr3_aa: CASSPPSGLPQHF
d_call: .
v_call: TRBV18
j_call: TRBJ1-5
clone_size: .

cdr3_nt: TGTGCCAGCAGTCCCCCCCGCGCGGCGGGAGTAAGCACCGGGGAGCTGTTTTTT
cdr3_aa: CASSPPRAAGVSTGELFF
d_call: TRBD2
v_call: TRBV27
j_call: TRBJ2-2
clone_size: .

cdr3_nt: TGTGCCAGCAGCCCAGGGACAGGTATTAATCAGCCCCAGCATTTT
cdr3_aa: CASSPGTGINQPQHF
d_call: TRBD1
v_call: TRBV5-4
j_call: TRBJ1-5
clone_size: .